Sequencing of this T cell receptor (beta chain) was carried out in a study of blood T cell repertoires in COVID-19. Whole-study context: COVID-19 samples from acute and convalescent phases originated in the United States, Italy and Spain. The cDNA or gDNA used as material had been derived from T cells, B-cell-depleted T cells, or PBMCs.

The junction had 6 bases not matched to a gene; V was cut back by 8 bases and J by 4 bases. Germline V gives CDR1 KGHSH, CDR2 LQKENI. The CDR3 contains 13 residues. As processed by the authors: Using reference gene primer amplification, nucleated cell counts were estimated. The data were produced by immunoSEQ multiplex PCR, yet TCRdb's version contains in-frame clones alone and is incomplete. Clone size and V and J calls were adopted from that table, with D and trimming inferred from the DNA. This sample has a few hundred thousand clones, with 88% found just once. The sequencing sample was made of peripheral blood. The source of this sequence is a man aged 65 to 79 with acute or convalescent COVID-19. This sequence joins TRBV18 and TRBJ2-5; 8 nucleotides agree with TRBD1. CDR3 sequence reads: CASSWTGTETQYF. CDR3 DNA sequence: TGTGCCAGCAGTTGGACAGGGACAGAGACCCAGTACTTC.